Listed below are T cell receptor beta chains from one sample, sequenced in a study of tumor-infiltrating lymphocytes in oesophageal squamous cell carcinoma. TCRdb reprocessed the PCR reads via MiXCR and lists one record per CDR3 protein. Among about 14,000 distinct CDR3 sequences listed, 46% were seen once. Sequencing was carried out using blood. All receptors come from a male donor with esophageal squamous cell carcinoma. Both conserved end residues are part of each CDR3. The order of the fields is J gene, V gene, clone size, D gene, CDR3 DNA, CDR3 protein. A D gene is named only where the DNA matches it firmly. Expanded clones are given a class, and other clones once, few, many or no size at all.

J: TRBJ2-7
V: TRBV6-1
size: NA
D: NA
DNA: TGTGCCAGCAGCCAGGGAGCAGCCTACGAGCAGTACTTC
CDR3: CASSQGAAYEQYF

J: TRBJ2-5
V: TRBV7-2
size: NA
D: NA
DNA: TGTGCCAGCAGCCCCCCAGTTTCGCAGACCCAGTACTTC
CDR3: CASSPPVSQTQYF

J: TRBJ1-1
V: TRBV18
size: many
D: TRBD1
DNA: TGTGCCAGCTCACCACCGGACAGGCTAGTCGAAGCTTTCTTT
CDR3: CASSPPDRLVEAFF

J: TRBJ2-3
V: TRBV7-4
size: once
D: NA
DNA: TGTGCCAGCAGTCCGACAGGAGTGGATACGCAGTATTTT
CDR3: CASSPTGVDTQYF

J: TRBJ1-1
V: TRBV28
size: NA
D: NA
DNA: TGTGCCAGCAGTTCCCCCTATGAGACGAACACTGAAGCTTTCTTT
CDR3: CASSSPYETNTEAFF

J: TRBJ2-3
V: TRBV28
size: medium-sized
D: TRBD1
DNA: TGTGCCAGCACCAAGGGGGACAGTCGTCGAGATACGCAGTATTTT
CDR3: CASTKGDSRRDTQYF

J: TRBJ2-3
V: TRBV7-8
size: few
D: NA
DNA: TGTGCCAGCAGCTTAGCTGGAAACGGAGGAAATACGCAGTATTTT
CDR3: CASSLAGNGGNTQYF

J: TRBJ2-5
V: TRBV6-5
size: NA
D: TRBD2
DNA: TGTGCCAGCAGTTACTCTTCCGAGGCTAGCGGGCCGCAAGAGACCCAGTACTTC
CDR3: CASSYSSEASGPQETQYF

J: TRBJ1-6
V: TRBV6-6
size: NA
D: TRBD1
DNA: TGTGCCAGCAGTTCTCGAGGGGGCGCCTCCTACGAGCAGTACTTT
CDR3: CASSSRGGASYEQYF

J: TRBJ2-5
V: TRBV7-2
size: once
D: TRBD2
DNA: TGTGCCAGCAGCGGCGGGACTAGCCCCTACCAAGAGACCCAGTACTTC
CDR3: CASSGGTSPYQETQYF

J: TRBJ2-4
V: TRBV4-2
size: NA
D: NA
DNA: TGTGCCAGCAGCCAAGAGGGGACGGGGGGCTGGGGGGCGGTGAATGAGCAGTACTTC
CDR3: CASSQEGTGGWGAVNEQYF

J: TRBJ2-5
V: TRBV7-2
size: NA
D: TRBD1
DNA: TGTGCCAGCAGCTTAGCTGGGACAGTCCAAGAGACCCAGTACTTC
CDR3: CASSLAGTVQETQYF

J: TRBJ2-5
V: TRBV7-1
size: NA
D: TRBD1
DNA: TGTGCCAGCAGCGCACAGGGGGCGGATAATTCACCCCTCCACTTC
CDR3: CASSAQGADNSPLHF

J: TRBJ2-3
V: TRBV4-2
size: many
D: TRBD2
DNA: TGTGCCAGCAGCCCAACTAGCGAGTCATACACAGATACGCAGTATTTT
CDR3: CASSPTSESYTDTQYF

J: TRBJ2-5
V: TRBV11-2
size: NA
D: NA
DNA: TGTGCCAGCAGCTTACAGGTGCGGTTAGGGCAGGAGACCCAGTACTTC
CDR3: CASSLQVRLGQETQYF

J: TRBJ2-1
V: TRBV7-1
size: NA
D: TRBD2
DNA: TGTGCCAGCAGCCCTAGGACTAGCGGCTTCTGGGGTGAGCAGTTCTTC
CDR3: CASSPRTSGFWGEQFF

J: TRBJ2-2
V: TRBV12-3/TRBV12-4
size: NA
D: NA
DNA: TGTGCCAGCAGGCCGGGACTTTTGGTCGTCGGGGAGCTGTTTTTT
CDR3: CASRPGLLVVGELFF

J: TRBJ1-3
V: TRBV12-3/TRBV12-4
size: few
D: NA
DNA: TGTGCCAGCAGTTTAGAGGTGGCCCTGGGAAACACCATATATTTT
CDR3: CASSLEVALGNTIYF

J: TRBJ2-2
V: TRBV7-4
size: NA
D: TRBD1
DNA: TGTGCCAGCAGCCTACAGGGGCGGAACACCGGGGAGCTGTTTTTT
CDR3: CASSLQGRNTGELFF

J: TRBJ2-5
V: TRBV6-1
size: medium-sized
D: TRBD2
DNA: TGTGCCAGCAGTAAAACTAGCGGGAGGAAGGAGACCCAGTACTTC
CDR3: CASSKTSGRKETQYF

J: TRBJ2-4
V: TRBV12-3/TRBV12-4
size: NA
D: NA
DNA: TGTGCCAGCAGTAGACCCGGTGGAGCGGCCAAAAACATTCAGTACTTC
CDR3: CASSRPGGAAKNIQYF

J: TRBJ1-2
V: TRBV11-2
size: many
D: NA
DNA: TGTGCCAGCAGCCCTTGGCGTGCTGGCTACACCTTC
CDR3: CASSPWRAGYTF

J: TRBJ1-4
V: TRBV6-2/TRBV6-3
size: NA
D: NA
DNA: NA
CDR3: CASYPVRDQMKNCFF

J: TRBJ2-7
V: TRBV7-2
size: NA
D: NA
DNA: TGTGCCAGCAGCTTAGGTGGCAAACCCTACGAGCAGTACTTC
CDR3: CASSLGGKPYEQYF

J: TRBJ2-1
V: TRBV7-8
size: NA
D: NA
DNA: TGTGCCAGCAGCTTAGGGGGATTCAAGAGTTTAATCTCCTACGAGCAGTTCTTC
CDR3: CASSLGGFKSLISYEQFF

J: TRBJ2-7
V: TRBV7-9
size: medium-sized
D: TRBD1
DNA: TGTGCCAGCAGCTTCCGACAGGGGAAGACCTACGAGCAGTACTTC
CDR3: CASSFRQGKTYEQYF

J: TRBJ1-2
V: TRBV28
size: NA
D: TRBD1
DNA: TGTGCCAGTTATGACAGGGGCCATGGCTACACCTTC
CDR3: CASYDRGHGYTF

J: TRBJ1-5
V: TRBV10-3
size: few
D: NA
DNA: TGTGCCATCAGTGAGTCCCGGAATCGGGATCAGCCCCAGCATTTT
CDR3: CAISESRNRDQPQHF

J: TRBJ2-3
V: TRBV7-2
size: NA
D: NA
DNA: TGTGCCAGCAGCTCGCGTCCGGGGGCAGATACGCAGTATTTT
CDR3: CASSSRPGADTQYF

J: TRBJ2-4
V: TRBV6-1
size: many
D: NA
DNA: TGTGCCAGCAGCCCCTGGGGGGTACACAAAAACATTCAGTACTTC
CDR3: CASSPWGVHKNIQYF

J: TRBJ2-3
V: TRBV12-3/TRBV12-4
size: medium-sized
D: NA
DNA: TGTGCCAGCAGTTGGGGGACTGCAGGCACAGATACGCAGTATTTT
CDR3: CASSWGTAGTDTQYF

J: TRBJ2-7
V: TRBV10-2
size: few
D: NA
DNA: TGCGCCAGCAGTGAGCCGGGACCGCACTACGAGCAGTACTTC
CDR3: CASSEPGPHYEQYF

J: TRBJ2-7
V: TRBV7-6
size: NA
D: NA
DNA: TGTGCCAGCAGCTTGGGTCAGGGGACCTACGAGCAGTACTTC
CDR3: CASSLGQGTYEQYF

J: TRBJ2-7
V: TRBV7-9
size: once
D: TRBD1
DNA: TGTGCCAGCAGCACCACAGGGGGAGGCTACGAGCAGTACTTC
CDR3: CASSTTGGGYEQYF

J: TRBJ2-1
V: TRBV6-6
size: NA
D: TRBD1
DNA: TGTGCCAGCTCCCGACAGGGGGACTACAATGAGCAGTTCTTC
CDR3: CASSRQGDYNEQFF

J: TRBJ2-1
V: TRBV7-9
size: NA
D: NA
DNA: TGTGCCAGCAGCATAGGGATGGCAGGGAGCCAGTTCTTC
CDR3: CASSIGMAGSQFF

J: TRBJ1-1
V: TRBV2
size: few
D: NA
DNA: TGTGCCAGTGATTGGGTGGTAAACACTGAAGCTTTCTTT
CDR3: CASDWVVNTEAFF

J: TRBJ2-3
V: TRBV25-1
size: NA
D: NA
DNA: TGTGCCAGCAGTAAGGGAGTAACAGGGACCACAGATACGCAGTATTTT
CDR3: CASSKGVTGTTDTQYF

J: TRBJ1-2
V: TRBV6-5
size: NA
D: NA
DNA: TGTGCCAGCAGTTACTCGGGGGGGTCGGGGGCCTATGGCTACACCTTC
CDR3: CASSYSGGSGAYGYTF

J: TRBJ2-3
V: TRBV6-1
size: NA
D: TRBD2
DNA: TGTGCCAGCAGCCTAATGGTGGTAGCGGGTGGCACAGATACGCAGTATTTT
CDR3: CASSLMVVAGGTDTQYF

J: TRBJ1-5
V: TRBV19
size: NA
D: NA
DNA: TGTGCCAGTAGTATTGGGTATAGCAATCAGCCCCAGCATTTT
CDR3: CASSIGYSNQPQHF

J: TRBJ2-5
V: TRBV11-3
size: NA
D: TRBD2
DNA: TGTGCCAGCAGCTTGGGACTAGCGGGGGAAGAGACCCAGTACTTC
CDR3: CASSLGLAGEETQYF

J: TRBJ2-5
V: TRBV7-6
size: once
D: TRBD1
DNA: TGTGCCAGCAGCCTCGGACAGGGACAAGAGACCCAGTACTTC
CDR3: CASSLGQGQETQYF

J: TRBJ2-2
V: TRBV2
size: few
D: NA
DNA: TGTGCCAGCAGTGTAGCGGTCACCGGGGAGCTGTTTTTT
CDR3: CASSVAVTGELFF

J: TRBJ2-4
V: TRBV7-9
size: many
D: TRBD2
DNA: TGTGCCAGCAGCTATAGCGGGAGTTTAGCCAAAAACATTCAGTACTTC
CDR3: CASSYSGSLAKNIQYF

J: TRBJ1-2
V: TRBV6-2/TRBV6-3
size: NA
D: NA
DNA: TGTGCCAGCAGTGAAGTCGGATATGGCTACACCTTC
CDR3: CASSEVGYGYTF